This T cell receptor (beta chain) derives from a study of T cell responses to AZD1222 COVID-19 vaccine. Study in general: Second-dose intervals near 4 or 12 weeks were combined.

Study-wide results and limits: Vaccine-associated CD4 TCRs ranged over spike, dominating at 160-218 and 743-854. Per reports, nearly half of all spike-specific TCRs target regions that are unmutated in variants. In a largely white British group with more females than males, clonal diversity was possibly underestimated.

Clones were read by immunoSEQ multiplex PCR, and TCRdb kept only the in-frame ones, dropping some. This sample yields over 120,000 clones, of which approximately 85% are seen a single time; 8% belongs to the top ten. Concerning this clone: Its antigen is unidentified.

This receptor was taken from an adult in good health. Here the sequenced sample was peripheral blood, taken on day 0 of AZD1222 vaccination.

CDR3 residues: CASSYLAGGSYEQYF. In DNA, the CDR3 is TGTGCCAGCAGCTACCTAGCGGGGGGTAGTTACGAGCAGTACTTC. This chain joins TRBV7-2 and TRBJ2-7; 11 bases match TRBD2. The V gene end was trimmed by 4 bases and the J gene end by 4 bases; junction bases not matched to a gene: 6. Germline V gene data show CDR1 as SGHTA and CDR2 as FQGNSA. The CDR3 covers 15 residues.